The sequence of this T cell receptor (beta chain) was determined in a study of response to subunit inactivated influenza vaccine. This clonotype has a handful of counts. V was clipped by 4 bases and J by 2 bases; unmatched bases: 13. From germline, CDR1 is MDHEN and CDR2 SYDVKM. This CDR3 region has 17 residues. TCRdb itself ran the RT-PCR reads through MiXCR, one entry per CDR3 protein. The data show 500,000 to 600,000 distinct CDR3 sequences, 7.5% to 8.5% seen once. Sequenced here: PBMCs from blood, sampled less than 30 months after vaccination. The chain carries TRBV28 and TRBJ2-7, with TRBD2 matching over 8 bases. The TCR originated in a man between 50 and 75 years old who received an inactivated influenza vaccine. CDR3 amino acids: CASSYSGGTTRTYEQYF. The CDR3, as DNA: TGTGCCAGCAGTTACTCGGGGGGGACAACTCGTACCTACGAGCAGTACTTC.